The rows below give T cell receptor beta chains drawn from one sample of a study of shared clonotypes between healthy human individuals. Clones were read by immunoSEQ multiplex PCR, and TCRdb kept only the in-frame ones, dropping some. Of 1,400,000 or so clones listed, 98% are singletons. The sequenced sample was naive CD4+ T cells sorted from blood. Receptors were obtained from a man aged 30-40 years in good health. The CDR3 runs from the conserved cysteine through the conserved F or W. The order of the fields is CDR3 DNA, CDR3 protein, J gene, D gene, V gene, clone size. The D gene is left open where the match is weak. Where a row states a size, it is once, few, many or the class of an expanded clone; other rows omit it.

TGTGCCAGCACTCTAGCGGCCCCCGGAGGGGATACGCAGTATTTT,CASTLAAPGGDTQYF,TRBJ2-3,TRBD2,TRBV5-4,-
TGTGCCAGCAGTAAACTCAGGGTGACGGATGAAAAACTGTTTTTT,CASSKLRVTDEKLFF,TRBJ1-4,-,TRBV6-1,-
TGTGCCAGCTCACCACAGGGGACTAGCGGTTACAATGAGCAGTTCTTC,CASSPQGTSGYNEQFF,TRBJ2-1,TRBD2,TRBV18,-
TGTGCCAGCAGTTTAGGGATCGGGGCAGACCGTTACGGCAATCAGCCCCAGCATTTT,CASSLGIGADRYGNQPQHF,TRBJ1-5,-,TRBV28,-
TGTGCCAGCAGCCTGCAGGGGGGGGCAGAGACCCAGTACTTC,CASSLQGGAETQYF,TRBJ2-5,-,TRBV7-8,-
TGTGCCAGCAGCTCGAGGGGGTTTGACACCGGGGAGCTGTTTTTT,CASSSRGFDTGELFF,TRBJ2-2,-,TRBV11-3,once
TGTGCCAGCAGCTTCAGCACTAGCGGGATGCAGGAGACCCAGTACTTC,CASSFSTSGMQETQYF,TRBJ2-5,TRBD2,TRBV7-2,-
TGTGCCAGCAGTTACGCCGACAGCCCTGTGCGCGGCTACACCTTC,CASSYADSPVRGYTF,TRBJ1-2,-,TRBV6-6,-
TGTGCCAGTAGTATAGGACAGGGGGGTTTAGAGACCCAGTACTTC,CASSIGQGGLETQYF,TRBJ2-5,TRBD1,TRBV19,-
TGCAGCGCAACAGGGGCCACCAGCTCTGGGGCCAACGTCCTGACTTTC,CSATGATSSGANVLTF,TRBJ2-6,TRBD1,TRBV29-1,-
TGCGCCAGCACCGGGGGGGCTAATGAAAAACTGTTTTTT,CASTGGANEKLFF,TRBJ1-4,-,TRBV5-1,once
TGTGCCAGCAGCTTAGTCCTAGCGGCATCTAGCACAGATACGCAGTATTTT,CASSLVLAASSTDTQYF,TRBJ2-3,TRBD2,TRBV11-2,-
TGTGCCAGCAGTGTTTCAGATACCGGGGAGCTGTTTTTT,CASSVSDTGELFF,TRBJ2-2,-,TRBV2,once
TGTGCCTGGGCCCGGACAGGTAGGCCATCCTACGAGCAGTACTTC,CAWARTGRPSYEQYF,TRBJ2-7,TRBD1,TRBV30,-
TGTGCCAGCAGTGGCGTTAAGCGAGGACCTCCAGCCCTCTACGAGCAGTACTTC,CASSGVKRGPPALYEQYF,TRBJ2-7,-,TRBV25-1,-
TGTGCCAGCAGCTTAGTAGGGACAGGGATCCAAGAGACCCAGTACTTC,CASSLVGTGIQETQYF,TRBJ2-5,TRBD1,TRBV11-3,-
TGTGCCAGCAGTGCGGCAGGGAGCGCTGGAAACACCATATATTTT,CASSAAGSAGNTIYF,TRBJ1-3,-,TRBV25-1,-
TGTGCCAGCAGTCAGGGGGGGGAGACCCAGTACTTC,CASSQGGETQYF,TRBJ2-5,-,TRBV28,-
TGTGCCAGCAGCCCCGTTGGGGGAGCTCGTACTAGCGGGAGTTGGGATGAGCAGTTCTTC,CASSPVGGARTSGSWDEQFF,TRBJ2-1,TRBD2,TRBV4-2,-
TGTGCCAGCAGTTTGGGACTAGCGGAATACAATGAGCAGTTCTTC,CASSLGLAEYNEQFF,TRBJ2-1,TRBD2,TRBV7-2,-
TGTGCCAGCAAACCCCCGGGACAGGGGGCTTCATTGCAGTACTTC,CASKPPGQGASLQYF,TRBJ2-7,TRBD1,TRBV28,-
TGTGCCAGCAGCCCAACTAGCGGCAGTTACAATGAGCAGTTCTTC,CASSPTSGSYNEQFF,TRBJ2-1,TRBD2,TRBV11-2,-
TGTGCCAGCTCAAGCGGGGGACAGCCCCAGCATTTT,CASSSGGQPQHF,TRBJ1-5,-,TRBV18,-
TGTGCCAGTAGTGTTGCCCCTCTTGGACAGGGGACTTTCTACGAGCAGTACTTC,CASSVAPLGQGTFYEQYF,TRBJ2-7,TRBD1,TRBV19,-
TGTGCCAGCAGTTTCCAGCGGGCCACCTACGAGCAGTACTTC,CASSFQRATYEQYF,TRBJ2-7,-,TRBV28,-
TGTGCCAGCAGTCTAATCTCCGGGGAGCTGTTTTTT,CASSLISGELFF,TRBJ2-2,-,TRBV6-5,-
TGTGCCAGCAGTGAGGCCTCCCTCGCGGGAGGCAGCACAGATACGCAGTATTTT,CASSEASLAGGSTDTQYF,TRBJ2-3,TRBD2,TRBV6-1,-
TGTGCCAGCAGTCCCGACAGACGGACAGATACGCAGTATTTT,CASSPDRRTDTQYF,TRBJ2-3,-,TRBV28,-
TGTGCCAGCTTAAGGGAAGGTGGGGCCAACGTCCTGACTTTC,CASLREGGANVLTF,TRBJ2-6,-,TRBV2,-
TGTGCCAGCTCACCACCGAGTCGAAACACAGATACGCAGTATTTT,CASSPPSRNTDTQYF,TRBJ2-3,-,TRBV18,-
TGTGCCAGCTCACTTGCTAGCGGAACCCCCTACGAGCAGTACTTC,CASSLASGTPYEQYF,TRBJ2-7,TRBD2,TRBV18,-
TGTGCCAGCAGTTTAATCCAGCGGAGAATCTACGAGCAGTACTTC,CASSLIQRRIYEQYF,TRBJ2-7,-,TRBV28,-
TGCGCCAGCCAGGGACTAGCGGGAGATCAGAGTGGGGAGACCCAGTACTTC,CASQGLAGDQSGETQYF,TRBJ2-5,TRBD2,TRBV5-1,-
TGTGCCAGCAGTGAAGTAGTGGAAGGGGCTGAAGCTTTCTTT,CASSEVVEGAEAFF,TRBJ1-1,-,TRBV2,-
TGTGCCAGCAGCTCCCCCCAGCGGGGCCCCCACGAGCAGTACTTC,CASSSPQRGPHEQYF,TRBJ2-7,TRBD2,TRBV11-2,-
TGTGCCAGCAGCGTAGGGGTCGCGAGCTCCTACGAGCAGTACTTC,CASSVGVASSYEQYF,TRBJ2-7,-,TRBV6-7,-
TGTGCCAGCAGCTTGGGGCTAGCGGACTACAATGAGCAGTTCTTC,CASSLGLADYNEQFF,TRBJ2-1,TRBD2,TRBV11-3,-
TGTGCCAGCAGCACCATTCGACAGGCAACTAATGAAAAACTGTTTTTT,CASSTIRQATNEKLFF,TRBJ1-4,-,TRBV11-2,once
TGTGCCAGCAGTGAAGACGGAGCAGAAGAAAAACTGTTTTTT,CASSEDGAEEKLFF,TRBJ1-4,-,TRBV6-1,-
TGTGCCAGTAGTATTAAGGCGCTTGCGTACTTC,CASSIKALAYF,TRBJ2-7,-,TRBV19,-
TGTGCCAGCAGCCCCCATAGCACAGATACGCAGTATTTT,CASSPHSTDTQYF,TRBJ2-3,-,TRBV9,-
TGTGCCAGCACCTCGCGGGGCGATGAAAAACTGTTTTTT,CASTSRGDEKLFF,TRBJ1-4,-,TRBV2,-
TGCGCCAGCAGCACTAGCGGGGGCTACAATGAGCAGTTCTTC,CASSTSGGYNEQFF,TRBJ2-1,TRBD2,TRBV10-1,-
TGTGCCTGGTTTAGGCCGGGGGGCTACACCTTC,CAWFRPGGYTF,TRBJ1-2,-,TRBV30,-
TGTGCCAGCAGTGATTTCAGGGCGCCGAACACAGATACGCAGTATTTT,CASSDFRAPNTDTQYF,TRBJ2-3,-,TRBV6-4,-
TGTGCCAGCAGCCAAGATTGGGGCTATGGCTACACCTTC,CASSQDWGYGYTF,TRBJ1-2,-,TRBV14,-
TGTGCCAGCAGTTTGACAGGGAAGGGTCAGCCCCAGCATTTT,CASSLTGKGQPQHF,TRBJ1-5,TRBD1,TRBV28,-
TGTGCCAGCAGTTACTCGGCAGTCCCGAACGGAAACACCATATATTTT,CASSYSAVPNGNTIYF,TRBJ1-3,-,TRBV6-8,-
TGCGCCAGCAGCTTGGAGGGTAATCTTATGAAGACCCAGTACTTC,CASSLEGNLMKTQYF,TRBJ2-5,-,TRBV5-1,once
TGTGCCAGTAGTAAACGTCGGGACAGCTACGAGCAGTACTTC,CASSKRRDSYEQYF,TRBJ2-7,TRBD1,TRBV19,-
TGTGCCAGCTCACGGACAGTCTCCTACGAGCAGTACTTC,CASSRTVSYEQYF,TRBJ2-7,-,TRBV18,-
TGTGCCAGCAGCAGACAGGGGGCCAATGAGCAGTTCTTC,CASSRQGANEQFF,TRBJ2-1,TRBD1,TRBV11-2,-
TGTGCCAGCAGGCCTCGGGGGGATTCTGGAAACACCATATATTTT,CASRPRGDSGNTIYF,TRBJ1-3,-,TRBV7-9,once
TGTGCCAGTAGCCGGCTCCTAGCGGGAACGAACACCGGGGAGCTGTTTTTT,CASSRLLAGTNTGELFF,TRBJ2-2,TRBD2,TRBV19,-
TGTGCCAGCAGCGTAACTAGCGGGAGCCCTAGCACAGATACGCAGTATTTT,CASSVTSGSPSTDTQYF,TRBJ2-3,TRBD2,TRBV9,-
TGTGCCAGCCAAGGACTAGCGGGAGTGGGGGAGCAGTACTTC,CASQGLAGVGEQYF,TRBJ2-7,TRBD2,TRBV7-6,-
TGTGCCAGCAGCCTCCTCGGGACGGGAAACACTGAAGCTTTCTTT,CASSLLGTGNTEAFF,TRBJ1-1,-,TRBV7-2,-
TGTGCCAGCAGCGGGGGGAACACTGAAGCTTTCTTT,CASSGGNTEAFF,TRBJ1-1,-,TRBV11-2,-
TGTGCCAGCAGTTACGGGACGGCGAACACTGAAGCTTTCTTT,CASSYGTANTEAFF,TRBJ1-1,-,TRBV6-5,once
TGTGCCAGCAGCTATAGACTCGACAATGAGCAGTTCTTC,CASSYRLDNEQFF,TRBJ2-1,-,TRBV14,-